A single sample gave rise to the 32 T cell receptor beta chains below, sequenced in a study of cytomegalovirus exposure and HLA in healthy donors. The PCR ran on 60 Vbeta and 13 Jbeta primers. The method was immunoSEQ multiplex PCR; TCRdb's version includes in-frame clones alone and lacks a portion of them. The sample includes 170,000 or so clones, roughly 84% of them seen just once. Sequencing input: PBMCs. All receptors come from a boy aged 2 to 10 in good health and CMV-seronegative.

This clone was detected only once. For the CDR3, the DNA is TGCGCCAGCAGCTCTAGCGGGAAAGAGACCCGAACCAGCTCCTACAATGAGCAGTTCTTC. This codes for CASSSSGKETRTSSYNEQFF. This chain links TRBV5-1 with TRBJ2-1, with 9 bases lining up with TRBD2. Germline trimming cut 3 bases from V and 0 bases from J; bases unmatched to any gene: 16. The CDR3 sequence is 20 residues long. Per germline, CDR1 SGHRS and CDR2 YFSETQ.

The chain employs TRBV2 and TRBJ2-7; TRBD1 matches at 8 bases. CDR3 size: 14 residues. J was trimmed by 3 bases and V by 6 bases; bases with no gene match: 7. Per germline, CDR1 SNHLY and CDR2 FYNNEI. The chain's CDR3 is CASRDPTGVYEQYF. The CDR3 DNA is TGTGCCAGCAGAGATCCGACAGGGGTCTACGAGCAGTACTTC. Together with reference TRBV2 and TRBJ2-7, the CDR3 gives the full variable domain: EPEVTQTPSHQVTQMGQEVILRCVPISNHLYFYWYRQILGQKVEFLVSFYNNEISEKSEIFDDQFSVERPDGSNFTLKIRSTKLEDSAMYFCASRDPTGVYEQYFGPGTRLTVT.

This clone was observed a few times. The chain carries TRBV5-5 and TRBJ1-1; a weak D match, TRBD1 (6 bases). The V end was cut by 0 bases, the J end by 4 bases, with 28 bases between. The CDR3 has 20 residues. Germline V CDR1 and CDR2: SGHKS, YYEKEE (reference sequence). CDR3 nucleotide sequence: TGTGCCAGCAGCTTGGACGGATTGGGGCAGGGGAAACGGTACGGCACTGAAGCTTTCTTT. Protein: CASSLDGLGQGKRYGTEAFF. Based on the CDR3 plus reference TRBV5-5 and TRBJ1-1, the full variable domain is DAGVTQSPTHLIKTRGQQVTLRCSPISGHKSVSWYQQVLGQGPQFIFQYYEKEERGRGNFPDRFSARQFPNYSSELNVNALLLGDSALYLCASSLDGLGQGKRYGTEAFFGQGTRLTVV.

As DNA, the CDR3 is TGCGCCAGCAGCCCGGGACAGGGGCAAATTTCGACCGGGGAGCTGTTTTTT. Amino acids: CASSPGQGQISTGELFF. The gene calls are TRBV5-1 and TRBJ2-2; 10 bases line up with TRBD1. There are 17 residues in the CDR3. Germline CDR1 SGHRS, CDR2 YFSETQ. Trimming cost V 4 bases and J 5 bases; bases outside gene matches: 11.

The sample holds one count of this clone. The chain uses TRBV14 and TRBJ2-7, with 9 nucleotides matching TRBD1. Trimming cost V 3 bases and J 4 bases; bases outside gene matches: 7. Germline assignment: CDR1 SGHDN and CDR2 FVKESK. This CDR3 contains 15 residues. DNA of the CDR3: TGTGCCAGCAGCCACCCGGGACAGGGCATTTACGAGCAGTACTTC. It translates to CASSHPGQGIYEQYF. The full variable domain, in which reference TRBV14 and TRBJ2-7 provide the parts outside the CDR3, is EAGVTQFPSHSVIEKGQTVTLRCDPISGHDNLYWYRRVMGKEIKFLLHFVKESKQDESGMPNNRFLAERTGGTYSTLKVQPAELEDSGVYFCASSHPGQGIYEQYFGPGTRLTVT.

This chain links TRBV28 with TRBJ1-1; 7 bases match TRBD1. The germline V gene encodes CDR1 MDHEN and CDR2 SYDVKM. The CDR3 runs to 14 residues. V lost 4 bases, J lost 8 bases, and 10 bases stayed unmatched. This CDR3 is CASSYQTTGSEAFF. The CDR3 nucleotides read TGTGCCAGCAGTTACCAAACGACAGGGAGCGAAGCTTTCTTT.

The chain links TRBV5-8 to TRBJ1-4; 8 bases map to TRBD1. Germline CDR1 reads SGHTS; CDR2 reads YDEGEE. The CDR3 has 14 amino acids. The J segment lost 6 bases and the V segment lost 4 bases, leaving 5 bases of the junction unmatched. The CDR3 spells CASSRGQAYEKLFF. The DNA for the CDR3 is TGTGCCAGCAGCCGGGGACAGGCTTATGAAAAACTGTTTTTT.

CDR3 nucleotides: TGCGCCAGCAGCGCGGGACAGACTTCAGATGCAACTAATGAAAAACTGTTTTTT. It yields the protein CASSAGQTSDATNEKLFF. The V and J genes are TRBV5-1 and TRBJ1-4, with TRBD1 matching 7 bases. Germline V lookup: CDR1 SGHRS, CDR2 YFSETQ. V gave up 4 bases and J gave up 0 bases; unmatched junction bases: 12. The CDR3 has 18 amino acids.

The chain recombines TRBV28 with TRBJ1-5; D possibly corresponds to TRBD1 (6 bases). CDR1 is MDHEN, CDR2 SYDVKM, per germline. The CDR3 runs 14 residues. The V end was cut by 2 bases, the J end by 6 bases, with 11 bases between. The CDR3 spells CASSLGQGSQPQHF. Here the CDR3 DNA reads TGTGCCAGCAGTTTAGGGCAGGGGAGTCAGCCCCAGCATTTT.

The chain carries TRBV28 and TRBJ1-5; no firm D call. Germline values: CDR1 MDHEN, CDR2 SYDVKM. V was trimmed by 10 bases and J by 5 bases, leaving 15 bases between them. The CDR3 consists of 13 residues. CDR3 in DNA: TGTGCCACCGCAGCGGGTCAAGATCAGCCCCAGCATTTT. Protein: CATAAGQDQPQHF.

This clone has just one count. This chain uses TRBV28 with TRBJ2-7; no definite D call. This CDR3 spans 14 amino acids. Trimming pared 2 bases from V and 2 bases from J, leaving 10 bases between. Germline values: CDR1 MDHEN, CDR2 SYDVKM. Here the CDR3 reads CASSLAGFTYEQYF. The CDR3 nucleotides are TGTGCCAGCAGTTTAGCAGGATTTACCTACGAGCAGTACTTC. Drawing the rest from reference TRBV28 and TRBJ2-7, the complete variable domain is DVKVTQSSRYLVKRTGEKVFLECVQDMDHENMFWYRQDPGLGLRLIYFSYDVKMKEKGDIPEGYSVSREKKERFSLILESASTNQTSMYLCASSLAGFTYEQYFGPGTRLTVT.

The CDR3, as DNA: TGTGCCAGCAGCCGTCTTACAGGGGTTGTGAACACTGAAGCTTTCTTT. Its protein is CASSRLTGVVNTEAFF. V and J are TRBV4-2 and TRBJ1-1; TRBD1 agrees at 7 bases. The CDR3 contains 16 residues. V dropped 4 bases and J dropped 0; count of bases not matched to a gene: 8. Germline assignment: CDR1 LGHNA and CDR2 YNFKEQ.

CDR3 residues: CASSRTGGDTEAFF. CDR3 in DNA: TGTGCCAGCAGCCGAACAGGGGGGGACACTGAAGCTTTCTTT. J is TRBJ1-1 and V is TRBV28; 8 bases agree with TRBD1. Germline values: CDR1 MDHEN, CDR2 SYDVKM. This CDR3 region has 14 residues. V shed 6 bases, J shed 3 bases, and the junction held 6 bases outside the gene matches.

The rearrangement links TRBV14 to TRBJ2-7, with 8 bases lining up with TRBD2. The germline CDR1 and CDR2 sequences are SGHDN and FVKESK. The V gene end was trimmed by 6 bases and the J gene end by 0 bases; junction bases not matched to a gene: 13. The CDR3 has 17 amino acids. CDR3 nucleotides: TGTGCCAGCAGACGTAGGCGGCTAGCGGGCTTCTCCTACGAGCAGTACTTC. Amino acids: CASRRRRLAGFSYEQYF. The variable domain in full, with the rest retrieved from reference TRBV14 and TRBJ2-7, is EAGVTQFPSHSVIEKGQTVTLRCDPISGHDNLYWYRRVMGKEIKFLLHFVKESKQDESGMPNNRFLAERTGGTYSTLKVQPAELEDSGVYFCASRRRRLAGFSYEQYFGPGTRLTVT.

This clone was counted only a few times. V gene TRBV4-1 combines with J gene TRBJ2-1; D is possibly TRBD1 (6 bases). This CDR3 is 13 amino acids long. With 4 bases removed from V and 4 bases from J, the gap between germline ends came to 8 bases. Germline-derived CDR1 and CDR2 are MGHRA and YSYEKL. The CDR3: CASSPTGYNEQFF. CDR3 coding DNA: TGCGCCAGCAGCCCCACAGGGTACAATGAGCAGTTCTTC.

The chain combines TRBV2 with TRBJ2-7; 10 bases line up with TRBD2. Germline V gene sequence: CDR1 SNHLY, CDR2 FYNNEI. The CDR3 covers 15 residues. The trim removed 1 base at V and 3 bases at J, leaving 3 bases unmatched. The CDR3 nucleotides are TGTGCCAGCAGTGAAGGAGCGGGAGGGTTCTACGAGCAGTACTTC. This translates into CASSEGAGGFYEQYF.

Here the CDR3 reads CASSLGRASGFYNEQFF. For the CDR3, the DNA is TGCGCCAGCAGCTTGGGGCGGGCTAGCGGTTTCTACAATGAGCAGTTCTTC. V usage is TRBV5-1 and J usage is TRBJ2-1; 7 bases fit TRBD2. Germline CDR1 is SGHRS and CDR2 is YFSETQ. This CDR3 has 17 amino acids. After removal of 0 bases from V and 3 bases from J, the junction contained 9 bases not matched to a gene.

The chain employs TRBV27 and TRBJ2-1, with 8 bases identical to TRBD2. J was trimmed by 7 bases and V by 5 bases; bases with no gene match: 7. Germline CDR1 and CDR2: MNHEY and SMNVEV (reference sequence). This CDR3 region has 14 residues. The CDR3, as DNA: TGTGCCAGCAGTGGTAGCGGGACCTTAAATGAGCAGTTCTTC. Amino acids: CASSGSGTLNEQFF.

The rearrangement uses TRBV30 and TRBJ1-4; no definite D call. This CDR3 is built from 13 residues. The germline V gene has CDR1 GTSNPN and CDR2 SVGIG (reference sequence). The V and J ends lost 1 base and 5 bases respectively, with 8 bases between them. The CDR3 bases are TGTGCCTGGAGTGCGGACTTAAATGAAAAACTGTTTTTT. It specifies CAWSADLNEKLFF.

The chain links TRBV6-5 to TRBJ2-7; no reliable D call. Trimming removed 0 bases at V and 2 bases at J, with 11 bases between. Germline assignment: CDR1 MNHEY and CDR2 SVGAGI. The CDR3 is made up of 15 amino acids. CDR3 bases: TGTGCCAGCAGTTACTCCTTGAATGAGGCCTACGAGCAGTACTTC. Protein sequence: CASSYSLNEAYEQYF.

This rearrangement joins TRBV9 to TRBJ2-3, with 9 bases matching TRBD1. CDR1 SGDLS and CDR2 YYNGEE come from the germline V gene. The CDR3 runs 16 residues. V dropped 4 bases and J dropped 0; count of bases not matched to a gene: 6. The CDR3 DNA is TGTGCCAGCAGCCCAAGGACAGGGGATAGCACAGATACGCAGTATTTT. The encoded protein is CASSPRTGDSTDTQYF. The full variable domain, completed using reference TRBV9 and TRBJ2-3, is DSGVTQTPKHLITATGQRVTLRCSPRSGDLSVYWYQQSLDQGLQFLIQYYNGEERAKGNILERFSAQQFPDLHSELNLSSLELGDSALYFCASSPRTGDSTDTQYFGPGTRLTVL.

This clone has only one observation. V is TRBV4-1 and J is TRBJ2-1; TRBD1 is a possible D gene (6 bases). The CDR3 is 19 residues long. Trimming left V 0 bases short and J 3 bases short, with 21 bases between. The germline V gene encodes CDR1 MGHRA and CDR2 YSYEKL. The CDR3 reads CASSQENPPGWGLYNEQFF. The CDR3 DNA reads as TGCGCCAGCAGCCAAGAAAACCCACCGGGGTGGGGGCTCTACAATGAGCAGTTCTTC.

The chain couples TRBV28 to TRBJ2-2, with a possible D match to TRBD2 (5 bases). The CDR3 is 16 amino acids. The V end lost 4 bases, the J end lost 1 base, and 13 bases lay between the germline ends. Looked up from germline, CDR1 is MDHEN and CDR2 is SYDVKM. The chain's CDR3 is CASSSPTGLNTGELFF. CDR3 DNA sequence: TGTGCCAGCAGTTCCCCGACCGGACTGAACACCGGGGAGCTGTTTTTT.

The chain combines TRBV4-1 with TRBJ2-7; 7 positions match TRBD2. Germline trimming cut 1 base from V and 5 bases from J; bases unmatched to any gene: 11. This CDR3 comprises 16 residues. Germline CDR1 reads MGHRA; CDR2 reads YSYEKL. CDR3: CASSQGYAGRLDEQYF. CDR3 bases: TGCGCCAGCAGCCAAGGCTATGCCGGGAGGCTCGACGAGCAGTACTTC.

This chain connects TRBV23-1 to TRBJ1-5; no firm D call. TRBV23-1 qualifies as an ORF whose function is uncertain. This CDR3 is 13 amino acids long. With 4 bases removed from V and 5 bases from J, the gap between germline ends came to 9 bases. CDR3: CASSRASYQPQHF. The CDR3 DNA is TGCGCCAGCAGTCGGGCCAGCTATCAGCCCCAGCATTTT.

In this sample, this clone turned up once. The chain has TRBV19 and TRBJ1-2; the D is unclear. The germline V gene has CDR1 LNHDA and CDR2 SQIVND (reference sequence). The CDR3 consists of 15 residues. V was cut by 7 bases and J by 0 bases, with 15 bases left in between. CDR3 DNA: TGTGCCAGTACTCTAGGCGGGATTCCTAACTATGGCTACACCTTC. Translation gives CASTLGGIPNYGYTF.

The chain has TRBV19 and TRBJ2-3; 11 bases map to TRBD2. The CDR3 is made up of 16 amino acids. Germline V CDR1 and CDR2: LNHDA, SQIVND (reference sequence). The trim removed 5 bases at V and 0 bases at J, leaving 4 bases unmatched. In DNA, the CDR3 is TGTGCCAGTAGTGCACTAGCGGGAGATAGCACAGATACGCAGTATTTT. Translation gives CASSALAGDSTDTQYF.

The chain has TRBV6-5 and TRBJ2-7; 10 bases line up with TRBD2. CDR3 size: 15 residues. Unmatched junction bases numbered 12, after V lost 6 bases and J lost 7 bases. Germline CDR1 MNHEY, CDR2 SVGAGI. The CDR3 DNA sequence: TGTGCCAGCAGATCGCTAGCGGGAGTAACGGGGGAGCAGTACTTC. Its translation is CASRSLAGVTGEQYF.

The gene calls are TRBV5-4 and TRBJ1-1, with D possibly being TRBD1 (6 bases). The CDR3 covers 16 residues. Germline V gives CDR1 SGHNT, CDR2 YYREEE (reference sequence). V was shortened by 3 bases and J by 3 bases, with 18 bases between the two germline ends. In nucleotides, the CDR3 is TGTGCCAGCAGCTCCCGGGGTTACAGGGTTGACACTGAAGCTTTCTTT. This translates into CASSSRGYRVDTEAFF.

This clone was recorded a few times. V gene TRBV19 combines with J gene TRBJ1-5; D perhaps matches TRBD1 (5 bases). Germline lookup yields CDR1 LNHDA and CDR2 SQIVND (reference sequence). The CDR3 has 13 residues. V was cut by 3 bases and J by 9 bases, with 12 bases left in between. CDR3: CASSIRVPGPQHF. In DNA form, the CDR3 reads TGTGCCAGTAGTATCAGGGTCCCAGGGCCCCAGCATTTT.

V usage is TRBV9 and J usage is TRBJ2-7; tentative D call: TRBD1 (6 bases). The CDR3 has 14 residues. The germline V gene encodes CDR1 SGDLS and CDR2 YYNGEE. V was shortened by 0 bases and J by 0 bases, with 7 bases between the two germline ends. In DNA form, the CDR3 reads TGTGCCAGCAGCGTAGCAGGGGCCTCCTACGAGCAGTACTTC. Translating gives CASSVAGASYEQYF.

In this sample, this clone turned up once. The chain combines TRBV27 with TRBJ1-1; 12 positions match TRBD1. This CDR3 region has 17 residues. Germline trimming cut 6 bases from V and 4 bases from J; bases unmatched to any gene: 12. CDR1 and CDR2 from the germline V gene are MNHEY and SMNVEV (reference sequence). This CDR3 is CASSRGQGAGVSTEAFF. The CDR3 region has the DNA TGTGCCAGCAGCCGGGGACAGGGGGCTGGTGTGAGCACTGAAGCTTTCTTT.